This TCR beta chain was retrieved from a study of cytotoxic CD8 clonotypes in ibrutinib-treated CLL. Study in general: Responses: around 24 partial, 2 complete; after median approximately 67 months, approximately 14 stayed remitted, some twelve progressed. Study results and caveats: The study sampled sustained-remission and progressing patients at different times.

Investigators sought sequencing depths of between 1 in 200,000 and 1 in 1 million T cells. The method was immunoSEQ multiplex PCR; TCRdb's version includes in-frame clones alone and lacks a portion of them. The sample gives 20,000 to 30,000 clones, roughly 70% of which show up once; more than 40% is in the top ten. The CDR3 runs to 15 residues. The junction had 3 bases not matched to a gene; V was cut back by 5 bases and J by 2 bases. Germline CDR1 MDHEN, CDR2 SYDVKM. About this clone: The target antigen is unknown.

The TCR originated in a human donor with chronic lymphocytic leukemia. The rearrangement links TRBV28 to TRBJ2-1, with 10 nucleotides matching TRBD2. This sample comprised PBMCs, obtained after 12 months of ibrutinib treatment. The CDR3 DNA reads TGTGCCAGCAGTCCTAGCGGGGGTCCCTACAATGAGCAGTTCTTC. Protein sequence: CASSPSGGPYNEQFF.